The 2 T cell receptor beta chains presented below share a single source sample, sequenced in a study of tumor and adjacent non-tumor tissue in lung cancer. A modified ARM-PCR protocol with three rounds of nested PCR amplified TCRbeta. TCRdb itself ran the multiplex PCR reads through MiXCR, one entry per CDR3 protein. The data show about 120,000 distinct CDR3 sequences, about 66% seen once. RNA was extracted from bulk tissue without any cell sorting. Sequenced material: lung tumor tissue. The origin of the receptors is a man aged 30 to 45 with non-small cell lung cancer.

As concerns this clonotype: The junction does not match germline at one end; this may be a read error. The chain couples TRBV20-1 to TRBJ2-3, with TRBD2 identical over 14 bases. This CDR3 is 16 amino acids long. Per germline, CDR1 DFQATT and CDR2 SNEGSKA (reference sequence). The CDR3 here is CSAKRGTSGRTDKQYF. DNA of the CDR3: TGCAGCGCGAAGAGGGGGACTAGCGGGAGAACGGATAAGCAGTATTTT.

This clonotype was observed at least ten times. CDR3 region: CASSLRDRDSEQYF. For the CDR3, the DNA is TGTGCCAGCAGCTTGCGGGACAGGGATTCCGAGCAGTACTTC. The chain employs TRBV5-6 and TRBJ2-7; TRBD1 aligns across 9 bases. The CDR3 is 14 residues long. Germline V gene lookup returns CDR1 SGHDT and CDR2 YYEEEE. Trimming cost V 1 base and J 6 bases; bases outside gene matches: 5.